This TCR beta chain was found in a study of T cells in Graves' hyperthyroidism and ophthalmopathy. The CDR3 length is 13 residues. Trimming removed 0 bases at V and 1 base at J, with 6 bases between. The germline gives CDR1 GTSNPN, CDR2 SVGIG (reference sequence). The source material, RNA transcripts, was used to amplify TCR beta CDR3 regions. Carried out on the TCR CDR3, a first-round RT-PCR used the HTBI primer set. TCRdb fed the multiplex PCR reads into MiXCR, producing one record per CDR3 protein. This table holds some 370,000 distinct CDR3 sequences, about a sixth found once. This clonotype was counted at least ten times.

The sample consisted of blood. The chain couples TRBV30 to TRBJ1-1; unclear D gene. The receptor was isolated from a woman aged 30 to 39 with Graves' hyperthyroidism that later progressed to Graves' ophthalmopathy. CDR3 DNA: TGTGCCTGGAGTGTACTTGGGAACACTGAAGCTTTCTTT. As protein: CAWSVLGNTEAFF.